A single sample is the source of the 5 T cell receptor beta chains below, sequenced in a study of blood T cell repertoires in COVID-19. Assay used: immunoSEQ multiplex PCR; TCRdb lists only in-frame clones, some missing. The sample contains under 45,000 clones, 87% of which appear only once. Sequenced sample: peripheral blood. The receptors derive from a man in his 60s with acute or convalescent COVID-19.

This clone was counted a single time. This chain links TRBV3-1 (or the pseudogene TRBV3-2) with TRBJ1-1, with D unresolved. Germline V gene lookup returns CDR1 LGHDT and CDR2 YNNKEL (reference sequence). The CDR3 totals 13 residues. V lost 7 bases, J lost 2 bases, and 11 bases lay in between. CDR3 loop: CASKNPRNTEAFF. As DNA, the CDR3 is TGTGCCAGCAAGAATCCGAGAAACACTGAAGCTTTCTTT.

This clone was detected only a few times. J is TRBJ1-2 and V is TRBV19; D perhaps matches TRBD1 (5 bases). Per the germline V gene, CDR1 is LNHDA and CDR2 is SQIVND (reference sequence). This CDR3 region has 14 residues. V was trimmed by 9 bases and J by 5 bases, leaving 19 bases between them. CDR3 nucleotide sequence: TGTGCCAGCTCGTCCGGGGGGGGTTGGTATGGCTACACCTTC. Its protein is CASSSGGGWYGYTF.

The J gene is TRBJ1-5, the V gene TRBV7-8; maybe TRBD1 (5 bases). This CDR3 is built from 14 residues. Trimming pared 8 bases from V and 4 bases from J, leaving 15 bases between. Germline V gene sequence: CDR1 SGHVS, CDR2 FQNEAQ. CDR3 amino acids: CASGRGGENQPQHF. DNA of the CDR3: TGTGCCAGCGGTCGGGGCGGGGAAAATCAGCCCCAGCATTTT.

The chain joins TRBV19 to TRBJ2-7; tentative D call: TRBD2 (5 bases). Per germline, CDR1 LNHDA and CDR2 SQIVND (reference sequence). The CDR3 runs 12 residues. Deletions cut 6 bases from V and 3 bases from J, with 9 bases between. This CDR3 is CASSHAGYEQYF. The CDR3 nucleotides are TGTGCCAGTAGCCACGCGGGCTACGAGCAGTACTTC.

This clone showed up just once. The V call is TRBV24-1, the J call TRBJ1-1, with 8 bases that match TRBD1. The trim removed 7 bases at V and 0 bases at J, leaving 6 bases unmatched. Germline V gene data show CDR1 as KGHDR and CDR2 as SFDVKD. The CDR3 is 15 amino acids. The chain's CDR3 is CATRGTGLMNTEAFF. The CDR3 region has the DNA TGTGCCACCAGAGGGACAGGCCTTATGAACACTGAAGCTTTCTTT.